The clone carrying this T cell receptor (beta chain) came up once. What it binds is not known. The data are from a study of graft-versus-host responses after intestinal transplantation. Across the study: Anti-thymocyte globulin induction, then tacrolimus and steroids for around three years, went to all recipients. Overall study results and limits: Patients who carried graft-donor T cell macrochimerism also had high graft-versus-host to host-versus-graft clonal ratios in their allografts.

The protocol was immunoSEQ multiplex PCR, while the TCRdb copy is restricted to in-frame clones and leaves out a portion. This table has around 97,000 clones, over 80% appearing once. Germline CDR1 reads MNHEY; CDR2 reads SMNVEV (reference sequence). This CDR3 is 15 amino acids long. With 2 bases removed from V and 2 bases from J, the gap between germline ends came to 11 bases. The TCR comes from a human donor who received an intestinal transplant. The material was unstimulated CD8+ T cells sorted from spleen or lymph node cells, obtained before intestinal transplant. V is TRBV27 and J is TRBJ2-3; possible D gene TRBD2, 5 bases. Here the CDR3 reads CASSLRTDNTDTQYF. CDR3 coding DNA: TGTGCCAGCAGTTTACGGACTGACAACACAGATACGCAGTATTTT.